This T cell receptor (beta chain) was obtained from a study of control samples from healthy donors and cancer patients. Germline CDR1 MDHEN, CDR2 SYDVKM. The CDR3 runs to 12 residues. V was trimmed by 4 bases and J by 0 bases, leaving 4 bases between them. The repertoire was sequenced with immunoSEQ multiplex PCR; TCRdb's copy has only in-frame clones and lacks some. Of some 130,000 clones in the sample, about 88% are singletons; the top ten hold about 9%. V usage is TRBV28 and J usage is TRBJ2-7, with D hard to call. The source material was blood. The sequence was obtained from a woman aged 25 to 39 in good health. CDR3 DNA sequence: TGTGCCAGCAGTTGGTTCTCCTACGAGCAGTACTTC. Amino acid sequence: CASSWFSYEQYF.